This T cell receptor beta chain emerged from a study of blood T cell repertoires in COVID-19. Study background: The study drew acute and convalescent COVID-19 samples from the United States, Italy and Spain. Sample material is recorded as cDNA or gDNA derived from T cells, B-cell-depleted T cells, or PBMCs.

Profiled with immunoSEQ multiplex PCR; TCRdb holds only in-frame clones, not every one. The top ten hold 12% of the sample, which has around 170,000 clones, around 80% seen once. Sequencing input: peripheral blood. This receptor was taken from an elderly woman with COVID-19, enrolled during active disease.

CDR3 sequence: CASSPQGAFYNEQFF. CDR3 coding DNA: TGTGCCAGCAGCCCACAGGGGGCTTTCTACAATGAGCAGTTCTTC. This chain uses TRBV7-6 with TRBJ2-1; 9 bases are shared with TRBD1. The CDR3 length is 15 residues. Per germline, CDR1 SGHVS and CDR2 FNYEAQ. The V and J ends lost 5 bases and 3 bases, in that order; junction bases with no gene match: 5.